A selection of T cell receptor beta chains follows, all from one sample in a study of cytomegalovirus exposure and HLA in healthy donors. Here immunoSEQ multiplex PCR was the method, and the copy in TCRdb shows in-frame clones only, minus some. This table has roughly 180,000 clones, 77% appearing once. The sample was PBMCs. The receptors were gathered from a woman in her fifties or sixties in good health and CMV-seropositive. The CDR3 runs from the conserved cysteine through the conserved F or W. A D gene is named only where the DNA matches it firmly. Size values are once, few and many counts, or a class for expanded clones, and some rows have none.

V	J	D	length	size	DNA	CDR3
TRBV19	TRBJ2-3	TRBD2	15	-	TGTGCCAGTACCGGGGGGACTAGCGGGAGAAATACGCAGTATTTT	CASTGGTSGRNTQYF
TRBV11-2	TRBJ2-1	TRBD1	17	once	TGTGCCAGCAGCCGACGGCTCGGGACAGGGGAAGGGAATGAGCAGTTCTTC	CASSRRLGTGEGNEQFF
TRBV10-3	TRBJ2-7	TRBD1	14	-	TGTGCCATCAGTGAGTTAGGGACAGGTGGCGAGCAGTACTTC	CAISELGTGGEQYF
TRBV4-1	TRBJ2-7	-	13	-	TGCGCCAGCAGCCAAGATACGGGGAACGAGCAGTACTTC	CASSQDTGNEQYF
TRBV7-8	TRBJ1-5	-	16	-	TGTGCCAGCAGCATGGGGGCAGGGCTTGGGAATCAGCCCCAGCATTTT	CASSMGAGLGNQPQHF
TRBV4-1	TRBJ1-1	-	18	-	TGCGCCAGCAGCCTCTCGGTTGATCGGACAAGGATGAACACTGAAGCTTTCTTT	CASSLSVDRTRMNTEAFF
TRBV9	TRBJ1-2	-	16	-	TGTGCCAGCAGCGGGGGGGGAGTCCAAGCTTTTTCTGGCTACACCTTC	CASSGGGVQAFSGYTF
TRBV19	TRBJ1-1	TRBD1	17	-	TGTGCCAGTAGTGCACTAAACCGACAGGGGGCCTACACTGAAGCTTTCTTT	CASSALNRQGAYTEAFF
TRBV15	TRBJ1-1	TRBD1	16	-	TGTGCCACCAGCAGAGATAGGGACAGGGGGAACACTGAAGCTTTCTTT	CATSRDRDRGNTEAFF
TRBV7-9	TRBJ1-2	-	13	few	TGTGCCAGCAGCCCCGACAGTAACTATGGCTACACCTTC	CASSPDSNYGYTF
TRBV7-3	TRBJ2-5	-	13	-	TGTGCCAGCAGCTTCAGCGGACAAGAGACCCAGTACTTC	CASSFSGQETQYF
TRBV6-5	TRBJ1-5	-	15	-	TGTGCCAGCAGTACGGTAAGGGGGACCAATCAGCCCCAGCATTTT	CASSTVRGTNQPQHF
TRBV5-1	TRBJ2-2	TRBD1	15	-	TGCGCCAGCAACCCCGGGACAGGGGACACCGGGGAGCTGTTTTTT	CASNPGTGDTGELFF
TRBV7-3	TRBJ1-1	-	15	-	TGTGCCAGCAGCTTAGAGACAGCCATGAACACTGAAGCTTTCTTT	CASSLETAMNTEAFF
TRBV4-2	TRBJ2-5	-	16	-	TGTGCCAGCAGCCTCGAGGGAGCCCGAGACGCGAAGACCCAGTACTTC	CASSLEGARDAKTQYF
TRBV7-2	TRBJ2-7	-	13	-	TGTGCCAGCAGCTTAAATGCCCGCGGCGAGCAGTACTTC	CASSLNARGEQYF
TRBV9	TRBJ2-3	-	14	-	TGTGCCAGCAGCGAGGCCGCGGTGCCAGATACGCAGTATTTT	CASSEAAVPDTQYF
TRBV18	TRBJ1-4	TRBD1	15	-	TGTGCCAGCTCACCACGTACAGGACAGGGGGAAAAACTGTTTTTT	CASSPRTGQGEKLFF
TRBV7-8	TRBJ1-2	TRBD1	15	few	TGTGCCAGCTTAGGGGAAACAGGGGACGGCTATGGCTACACCTTC	CASLGETGDGYGYTF
TRBV6-1	TRBJ2-7	-	15	once	TGTGCCAGCTGGGGTGGGCAGGGAGGATCCTACGAGCAGTACTTC	CASWGGQGGSYEQYF
TRBV6-5	TRBJ2-7	-	15	-	TGTGCCAGCAGAACTTTACAGGGCCAAGGTTCCGAGCAGTACTTC	CASRTLQGQGSEQYF
TRBV25-1	TRBJ1-2	-	12	-	TGTGCCAGCAGTCTCAGGGGATATGGCTACACCTTC	CASSLRGYGYTF
TRBV5-1	TRBJ1-6	-	16	few	TGCGCCAGCAGCTTGTTTGCGGAAAGAACCCTTTCACCCCTCCACTTT	CASSLFAERTLSPLHF
TRBV19	TRBJ1-4	TRBD1	14	once	TGTGCCAGTACCAGGGACAGGGTAGGAGAAAAACTGTTTTTT	CASTRDRVGEKLFF